The entry that follows covers one T cell receptor (beta chain) sequence. Its antigen remains unknown. The assay, immunoSEQ v3.0, was run at survey level. Assay: immunoSEQ multiplex PCR; the TCRdb copy retains only in-frame clones and omits some. The data show tens of thousands of clones, about 88% seen once. With 3 bases removed from V and 8 bases from J, the gap between germline ends came to 11 bases. CDR3 length: 13 amino acids. The V gene's germline CDR1 is MDHEN and CDR2 SYDVKM. This entry belongs to a study of long-term antiretroviral therapy in people with HIV. The study, taken as a whole, reports: Blood, drawn from 2004 to 2017, may reflect older ART regimens.

The chain is built from TRBV28 and TRBJ1-5; unclear D gene. The sequence was collected from a man aged 35 to 55 with HIV. The source was unsorted PBMCs, collected 2.7 years after starting antiretroviral therapy. The CDR3 loop is CASSFTDLKPQHF. CDR3 DNA: TGTGCCAGCAGTTTTACAGACCTTAAGCCCCAGCATTTT.